The 16 T cell receptor beta chains given below trace back to one sample, sequenced in a study of cytomegalovirus exposure and HLA in healthy donors (dated by TCRdb to the late 2010s). Library method: the immunoSEQ multiplex PCR assay. In its TCRdb copy, this immuneACCESS table keeps in-frame sequences only and misses some clones. Where compared with another copy, unresolved V genes explain less than half of these, and the others have no known cause. The sample table contains about 110,000 clones; only one count was recorded for more than 70% of them. The ten largest clones take up under 2% of the sample. Material for sequencing was PBMCs. The receptors stem from a woman under 30 in good health and CMV-seronegative.

The V gene is TRBV4-3, the J gene TRBJ1-4; 11 bases are a match to TRBD1. The V and J ends lost 4 bases and 0 bases, in that order; junction bases with no gene match: 7. CDR3 size: 18 residues. Per germline, CDR1 LGHNA and CDR2 YSLEER. In DNA form, the CDR3 reads TGCGCCAGCAGCCGAGGACAGGGGGCCTCTGCAACTAATGAAAAACTGTTTTTT. It codes for CASSRGQGASATNEKLFF.

This chain uses TRBV28 with TRBJ1-2; D not certain. CDR1 MDHEN and CDR2 SYDVKM come from the germline V gene. Trimming took off 6 bases at V and 4 bases at J, with 21 bases between the two ends. The CDR3 is 16 residues long. The CDR3 nucleotides read TGTGCCAGCAGCAGCCGGGGAGGAGGGATAGTCTATGGCTACACCTTC. Translating it yields CASSSRGGGIVYGYTF.

The chain links TRBV6-5 to TRBJ2-2; TRBD1 might be the D (5 bases). Trimming removed 5 bases at V and 6 bases at J, with 13 bases between. CDR1 MNHEY and CDR2 SVGAGI come from the germline V gene. The CDR3 has 14 amino acids. The chain's CDR3 is CASSTSDSSGELFF. The CDR3 DNA is TGTGCCAGCAGTACCTCCGACAGCTCCGGGGAGCTGTTTTTT.

J is TRBJ1-6 and V is TRBV6-5; 8 bases align to TRBD1. The V segment lost 6 bases and the J segment 9 bases; nucleotides outside the gene matches: 7. The CDR3 runs 14 residues. The germline CDR1 and CDR2 sequences are MNHEY and SVGAGI. CDR3 bases: TGTGCCAGCAGCCCGACAGGGGAAGGTTCACCCCTCCACTTT. The encoded protein is CASSPTGEGSPLHF.

The chain combines TRBV11-3 with TRBJ2-1; TRBD2 matches at 9 bases. CDR3 length: 15 amino acids. Germline V lookup: CDR1 SGHNT, CDR2 YENEEA. The J segment lost 5 bases and the V segment lost 3 bases, leaving 5 bases of the junction unmatched. The CDR3 sequence is CASSLAGGYHNEQFF. The CDR3 region has the DNA TGTGCCAGCAGCTTGGCGGGGGGGTACCACAATGAGCAGTTCTTC.

This chain joins TRBV13 and TRBJ2-5; no clear D gene. Germline lookup yields CDR1 PRHDT and CDR2 FYEKMQ (reference sequence). Deletions cut 2 bases from V and 1 base from J, with 5 bases between. This CDR3 spans 13 amino acids. The CDR3 loop reads CASSLRGQETQYF. CDR3 sequence (DNA): TGTGCCAGCAGCTTAAGAGGCCAAGAGACCCAGTACTTC. Full variable domain (missing parts from reference TRBV13 and TRBJ2-5): AAGVIQSPRHLIKEKRETATLKCYPIPRHDTVYWYQQGPGQDPQFLISFYEKMQSDKGSIPDRFSAQQFSDYHSELNMSSLELGDSALYFCASSLRGQETQYFGPGTRLLVL.

This chain links TRBV2 with TRBJ1-1; unclear D gene. The CDR3 totals 13 residues. Per the germline V gene, CDR1 is SNHLY and CDR2 is FYNNEI. V lost 1 base to trimming and J lost 0 bases, with 3 bases between them. CDR3 loop: CASSEGLNTEAFF. DNA of the CDR3: TGTGCCAGCAGTGAAGGGCTGAACACTGAAGCTTTCTTT.

This rearrangement joins TRBV11-1 to TRBJ1-2; a possible D gene is TRBD1 (5 bases). Germline CDR1 SGHAT, CDR2 FQDESV (reference sequence). V gave up 5 bases and J gave up 2 bases, with 18 bases separating them. The CDR3 runs 16 residues. The CDR3 region has the DNA TGTGCCAGCAGCGATCTTTTTGACAGAGAAAACTATGGCTACACCTTC. Protein: CASSDLFDRENYGYTF.

This chain's CDR3 is CASSLTVSSGNTIYF. The CDR3, as DNA: TGTGCCAGCAGTTTGACAGTCAGCTCTGGAAACACCATATATTTT. The chain is built from TRBV27 and TRBJ1-3; D perhaps matches TRBD1 (5 bases). Trimming took off 3 bases at V and 0 bases at J, with 9 bases between the two ends. This CDR3 has 15 amino acids. Germline assignment: CDR1 MNHEY and CDR2 SMNVEV (reference sequence).

The J gene is TRBJ1-4, the V gene TRBV4-2; 11 bases line up with TRBD1. Germline V CDR1 and CDR2: LGHNA, YNFKEQ. J gave up 8 bases and V 2 bases, and 10 bases lay outside the gene matches. The CDR3 loop spans 17 amino acids. The CDR3 DNA is TGTGCCAGCAGCCAAAGGGGTGGACAGGGGGCGAGGGAAAAACTGTTTTTT. Its translation is CASSQRGGQGAREKLFF.

The chain combines TRBV4-3 with TRBJ1-4, with a weak D call TRBD1 (5 bases). The CDR3 covers 15 residues. The V gene lost 2 bases and the J gene lost 2 bases, with 9 bases spanning the gap. Germline V gives CDR1 LGHNA, CDR2 YSLEER. The CDR3 nucleotides are TGCGCCAGCAGCCAAAATGGGGCGACTAATGAAAAACTGTTTTTT. Residues: CASSQNGATNEKLFF.

This chain links TRBV5-6 with TRBJ2-7; perhaps TRBD2 as D (6 bases). V was pared by 4 bases and J by 1 base, with 15 bases between. This CDR3 has 15 residues. Per germline, CDR1 SGHDT and CDR2 YYEEEE. DNA for the CDR3: TGTGCCAGCAGCGCTAGCGACCACGGATCCTACGAGCAGTACTTC. Residues: CASSASDHGSYEQYF.

The J gene is TRBJ1-2, the V gene TRBV18, with a possible D match to TRBD1 (6 bases). The V and J ends lost 3 bases and 6 bases respectively, with 17 bases between them. In germline, CDR1 is KGHSH, CDR2 LQKENI. This CDR3 is 15 amino acids long. The CDR3 here is CASSPRLGGQNGYTF. The DNA for the CDR3 is TGTGCCAGCTCACCCCGGTTGGGGGGGCAAAATGGCTACACCTTC.

The V call is TRBV6-6, the J call TRBJ1-1, with D tentatively TRBD1 (5 bases). The CDR3 spans 15 residues. CDR1 and CDR2 (germline): MNHNY, SVGAGI (reference sequence). With 7 bases removed from V and 0 bases from J, the gap between germline ends came to 15 bases. In nucleotides, the CDR3 is TGTGCCAGCACCTCGCCCCAGGGAATGAACACTGAAGCTTTCTTT. Protein: CASTSPQGMNTEAFF.

This chain joins TRBV7-2 and TRBJ2-7, with D possibly TRBD1 on 6 matching bases. From germline, CDR1 is SGHTA and CDR2 FQGNSA. Trimming left V 2 bases short and J 6 bases short, with 8 bases between. The CDR3 has 12 amino acids. The chain's CDR3 is CASSLQGSEQYF. The CDR3 nucleotides read TGTGCCAGCAGCTTACAGGGGAGCGAGCAGTACTTC.

This chain connects TRBV6-1 to TRBJ1-4, with D maybe TRBD1 (6 bases). Germline values: CDR1 MNHNS, CDR2 SASEGT. The CDR3 runs 13 residues. Trimming removed 5 bases from V and 6 bases from J, with 10 bases in between. CDR3 nucleotides: TGTGCCAGCAGTCGCCGACAGGATGAAAAACTGTTTTTT. It is translated as CASSRRQDEKLFF.